This TCR beta chain was observed in a study of beta chain features in type 1 diabetes (dated by TCRdb to about 2018). For the study in its entirety: Mean age, gender distribution, total cell number and subset yield were not different between patients and healthy donors. A total of approximately 99,000,000 sorted cells were examined across all samples, and RNA yield correlated strongly with the number of cells per subset. The study compared the TCRB repertoires of sorted circulating CD4+ T cell subsets in recently diagnosed type 1 diabetes patients with those in matched healthy donors. Regulatory and stem cell-like memory subsets were obtained from only 8 patients and about 8 healthy donors, while naive and central memory subsets were obtained from all 30 or so donors.

Inclusive of the bounding cysteine and phenylalanine, the CDR3 is 14 residues long. Kept here is only the CDR3 DNA, which spans 42 bases and is read in frame from base 1. The germline V gene encodes CDR1 SGHAT and CDR2 FQDESV (reference sequence). V loses 5 bases at its end and J loses 3 bases; junction bases beyond the gene matches: 4. All of the isolated RNA was reverse transcribed with the High Capacity cDNA Reverse Transcription Kit, so expressed TCRB transcripts were sequenced. Deep immunoSEQ sequencing was performed on naive, central memory and regulatory T cell samples, with an average of roughly 3.5 million total reads per sample. Sorted cells were lysed in RLT buffer, and RNA was extracted using DNase-treated RNeasy Micro or Mini kits according to cell number. To prevent cross-contamination, every cell subset was processed on its own, while patient and healthy donor samples were processed together. The immunoSEQ multiplex PCR was used to amplify TCRB sequences from cDNA, yielding 87-bp fragments that span the CDR3 region. Sequencing of the amplicons was done on the Illumina HiSeq platform. In the paper's pipeline: Synthetic template baselines were used to correct PCR bias computationally, reads within Hamming distance 2 were collapsed together, and singletons that could not be merged were discarded. By aligning reads against IMGT, V, D and J genes, CDR3 length, and insertions or deletions at six rearrangement sites were assigned. Within each subset, clonotype counts were normalized to sorted cell number, and only after that were true diversity and Gini coefficients computed with the tcR R package. Repertoire sharing was quantified using the overlap coefficient calculated on TCRB nucleotide sequences. Drawn from immuneACCESS, this table holds only the in-frame rearrangements with V and J called that TCRdb kept. Clones are partly lost; checked studies trace under half to an unresolved V gene and leave the rest unexplained. V and J calls and clone size are as listed in that table; D and trimming were resolved from the DNA. Recorded for this sample are about 290,000 clones; under 8.5% of them occurred a single time. The top ten constitute 0.9% to 1.2% of the sample.

Each donor gave one peripheral blood draw, approximately 100 mL on average, collected into heparinised tubes. Naive, central memory, regulatory and stem cell-like memory CD4+ T cells were sorted on a BD FACSAria II using a panel including CD45RO, CCR7, CD25, CD127, CD95 and CD27. A purity above 98% was achieved for all sorted populations. PBMCs were isolated right away by Lymphoprep density gradient centrifugation and were stained directly, without culture. To minimize batch effects, samples were stained and sorted in pairs, one healthy donor with one patient per experiment. Paper-wide results and their limitations: Patients with type 1 diabetes made fewer insertions and deleted more nucleotides at VDJ recombination sites, implying thymic rearrangement abnormalities. A moderate but significant shortening of TCRB CDR3 length was observed in type 1 diabetes patients in all four CD4+ subsets. Only small numbers of individuals were included in the HLA sub-analyses, which left unresolved whether HLA type had any influence on TCRB rearrangement. Naive, central memory and regulatory TCRB repertoires appeared more similar among patients than among healthy donors. Shorter templates might have been favored by PCR, but patient and control samples were amplified and corrected together, so both groups would have been affected equally by any skew. Because cDNA was sequenced instead of genomic DNA, highly expressing activated cells could be over-represented, though the groups showed no difference in activation or CD3 levels.

This clone was picked up a small number of times. Which antigen it targets is not known. Within one base of it there is no much larger clone, and no base qualities were kept. Here the chain combines TRBV11-1 and TRBJ2-7, with 10 central nucleotides matching TRBD2. The receptor's source is a woman under 30 in good health. Material: central memory CD4+ T cells from blood. The bases read TGTGCCAGCAGCCAAGGGACTAGCGACTACGAGCAGTACTTC. Its translation reads: CASSQGTSDYEQYF. The variable domain in full, with residues beyond the CDR3 obtained from the reference TRBV11-1 and TRBJ2-7 genes, is EAEVAQSPRYKITEKSQAVAFWCDPISGHATLYWYRQILGQGPELLVQFQDESVVDDSQLPKDRFSAERLKGVDSTLKIQPAELGDSAMYLCASSQGTSDYEQYFGPGTRLTVT.